This T cell receptor beta chain comes out of a study of OX40 agonist ivuxolimab in advanced cancers. Here immunoSEQ multiplex PCR was the method, and the copy in TCRdb shows in-frame clones only, minus some. The sample records around 78,000 clones, 80% to 90% being singletons. Findings and limits, study-wide: Specificity for antigen went undetermined in the expanded peripheral T cells. Clonal expansion among partial responders at 0.1-3.0 mg/kg ranked near the lowest.

As for this clone: Its matching antigen is unknown.

CDR3 length: 18 residues. V and J are TRBV7-5 and TRBJ2-1; the table's D call of TRBD2 was not tested on the DNA. TRBV7-5 is a recognized pseudogene. The sample in question was CD4+ or CD8+ T cells sorted from blood, obtained in a trial of the OX40 agonist ivuxolimab. This receptor was obtained from an adult with an advanced solid tumor such as melanoma, head and neck, liver or kidney cancer. The CDR3 region is CVRSLVPLRGTPYNEQFF. In nucleotides, the CDR3 is TGTGTCAGAAGCTTAGTGCCCTTGCGCGGGACCCCGTACAATGAGCAGTTCTTC.